This T cell receptor beta chain was found in a study of T-cell reconstitution after alpha-beta-depleted transplantation in children. Preparing the TCRbeta library involved the use of unique molecular identifiers. In TCRdb, the PCR reads were re-called with MiXCR into one record per CDR3 protein. This sample carries approximately 99,000 distinct CDR3 sequences, approximately 6% of them seen once, and the ten largest clones take roughly 20%. Comments on this clonotype: Antigen: not known.

Study-wide results and limits: T-cell numbers and diversity one year post-transplant derived largely from freshly generated T cells. Certain patients had high TCRbeta diversity at day 60, and it came from recipient T cells and thymic progenitors that survived. Roughly two months post-transplant, alpha-beta T cells reportedly originated from several hundred graft clones that had expanded.

Trimming shortened V by 2 bases and J by 4 bases, and 12 bases separated the two germline ends. This CDR3 has 14 amino acids. Germline V gives CDR1 MNHEY, CDR2 SVGEGT. The specimen was PBMCs, mostly from graft donor cells, collected 360 days after TCRalphabeta/CD19-depleted stem cell transplant. The sequence was collected from a male patient aged 2-15 years who had a stem cell transplant for acute lymphoblastic leukemia, so the T cells may come from the graft donor. V and J are TRBV6-2 or TRBV6-3 and TRBJ2-7, with D unclear. CDR3 residues: CASSYGRDTYEQYF. Here the CDR3 DNA reads TGTGCCAGCAGTTACGGAAGGGATACGTACGAGCAGTACTTC.